The rows below give T cell receptor beta chains drawn from one sample of a study of neurological immune-mediated disorders. MiXCR, run by TCRdb on the 5' RACE reads, gives a single entry per CDR3 protein. This sample yields under 70,000 distinct CDR3 sequences, of which 5.2% are seen a single time; 2.8% belongs to the top ten. Sequencing was carried out using PBMCs. The receptors come from a woman younger than 45 with multiple sclerosis. The CDR3 runs from the conserved cysteine through the conserved F or W. A D gene is named only where the DNA matches it firmly. Clone size, where shown, is once, few, many, or a class for clones that have expanded.

CDR3 DNA: TGCGCCAGCAGCAGGGGACTAGCGGGGGGGCCCGACACCGGGGAGCTGTTTTTT
CDR3 protein: CASSRGLAGGPDTGELFF
V gene: TRBV5-1
D gene: TRBD2
clone size: many
J gene: TRBJ2-2

CDR3 DNA: TGCAGTGTTCGGGGGGGTTTGAATGAGCAGTTCTTC
CDR3 protein: CSVRGGLNEQFF
V gene: TRBV20-1
D gene: TRBD2
clone size: many
J gene: TRBJ2-1

CDR3 DNA: TGTGCCAGCAACGCGAGGGACTCGTACGAGCAGTACTTC
CDR3 protein: CASNARDSYEQYF
V gene: TRBV28
D gene: .
clone size: many
J gene: TRBJ2-7

CDR3 DNA: TGCAGTGCTAACCCGCAGAAGATAGCCAAAAACATTCAGTACTTC
CDR3 protein: CSANPQKIAKNIQYF
V gene: TRBV20-1
D gene: .
clone size: many
J gene: TRBJ2-4

CDR3 DNA: TGTGCCATCAGCCTGGAGGGCACCGGGGAGCTGTTTTTT
CDR3 protein: CAISLEGTGELFF
V gene: TRBV10-3
D gene: .
clone size: many
J gene: TRBJ2-2

CDR3 DNA: TGCGCCAGCAGCCCTGACACTACCCGCAATGAGCAGTTCTTC
CDR3 protein: CASSPDTTRNEQFF
V gene: TRBV5-1
D gene: .
clone size: .
J gene: TRBJ2-1

CDR3 DNA: TGCAGTGCTAGTCTGAGCGGAAAAAGCTATGGCTACACCTTC
CDR3 protein: CSASLSGKSYGYTF
V gene: TRBV20-1
D gene: .
clone size: many
J gene: TRBJ1-2

CDR3 DNA: TGCAGTGCTAGAGCTGGGGGTGCGCGGACCGGGGAGCTGTTTTTT
CDR3 protein: CSARAGGARTGELFF
V gene: TRBV20-1
D gene: .
clone size: few
J gene: TRBJ2-2

CDR3 DNA: TGCAGTGCCGCCGACATGCAGGGGTGGTCCGACGAGCAGTACTTC
CDR3 protein: CSAADMQGWSDEQYF
V gene: TRBV20-1
D gene: .
clone size: .
J gene: TRBJ2-7

CDR3 DNA: TGTGCCACCAGCAGAGATCCAGGTTCGCATCAGCCCCAGCATTTT
CDR3 protein: CATSRDPGSHQPQHF
V gene: TRBV15
D gene: .
clone size: many
J gene: TRBJ1-5

CDR3 DNA: TGTGCCACCAAGAGGGGGTTTGGCTACACCTTC
CDR3 protein: CATKRGFGYTF
V gene: TRBV27
D gene: .
clone size: many
J gene: TRBJ1-2

CDR3 DNA: TGTGCCAGCAGTTTAGTTACTAGCGGGGCCAGCTCCTACAATGAGCAGTTCTTC
CDR3 protein: CASSLVTSGASSYNEQFF
V gene: TRBV27
D gene: TRBD2
clone size: .
J gene: TRBJ2-1

CDR3 DNA: TGCGCCAGCAGCTTGGCGGGTCGAGGCGCGAAAGAGACCCAGTACTTC
CDR3 protein: CASSLAGRGAKETQYF
V gene: TRBV4-1
D gene: .
clone size: many
J gene: TRBJ2-5

CDR3 DNA: TGTGCCAGCAGTCCCTCGGGATTGCAAGAGACCCAGTACTTC
CDR3 protein: CASSPSGLQETQYF
V gene: TRBV6-6
D gene: .
clone size: many
J gene: TRBJ2-5

CDR3 DNA: TGCAGTGCTAGTCGCCGAGCGGGGGCGCTCCAAGAGACCCAGTACTTC
CDR3 protein: CSASRRAGALQETQYF
V gene: TRBV20-1
D gene: TRBD2
clone size: many
J gene: TRBJ2-5

CDR3 DNA: TGCAGTGCTAGAGTTGGCGCAGGTGACTACGAGCAGTACTTC
CDR3 protein: CSARVGAGDYEQYF
V gene: TRBV20-1
D gene: .
clone size: many
J gene: TRBJ2-7

CDR3 DNA: TGTGCCAGCAGCTTAGCGGACAGTCGGGTTGAAAAACTGTTTTTT
CDR3 protein: CASSLADSRVEKLFF
V gene: TRBV11-2
D gene: .
clone size: .
J gene: TRBJ1-4

CDR3 DNA: TGTGCCAGCACAGGGACTCCCGTGGAGACCCAGTACTTC
CDR3 protein: CASTGTPVETQYF
V gene: TRBV28
D gene: .
clone size: many
J gene: TRBJ2-5

CDR3 DNA: TGCGCCAGCAGCTTGGAAGCCAGAACAATGAACACTGAAGCTTTCTTT
CDR3 protein: CASSLEARTMNTEAFF
V gene: TRBV5-1
D gene: .
clone size: many
J gene: TRBJ1-1

CDR3 DNA: TGCAGTGCTATATCGGGTGGGACATGGAACACTGAAGCTTTCTTT
CDR3 protein: CSAISGGTWNTEAFF
V gene: TRBV20-1
D gene: .
clone size: many
J gene: TRBJ1-1

CDR3 DNA: TGTGCCAGCAGCCCAATAAAAGAGACCCAGTACTTC
CDR3 protein: CASSPIKETQYF
V gene: TRBV6-6
D gene: .
clone size: few
J gene: TRBJ2-5

CDR3 DNA: TGTGCCAGCAGTTTAGCGGAATATCAGCCCCAGAATTTT
CDR3 protein: CASSLAEYQPQNF
V gene: TRBV12-3/TRBV12-4
D gene: .
clone size: many
J gene: TRBJ1-5

CDR3 DNA: TGCAGTGCTAGAGATCTTGATTATGTAGCGGGGACTCAAGAGACCCAGTACTTC
CDR3 protein: CSARDLDYVAGTQETQYF
V gene: TRBV20-1
D gene: TRBD2
clone size: few
J gene: TRBJ2-5

CDR3 DNA: TGTGCCAGCAGTTTCCTGGGAACCAACGTCCTGACTTTC
CDR3 protein: CASSFLGTNVLTF
V gene: TRBV27
D gene: .
clone size: many
J gene: TRBJ2-6

CDR3 DNA: TGCAGTGCGCGCTTCGGGCCACCCCTCCACTTT
CDR3 protein: CSARFGPPLHF
V gene: TRBV20-1
D gene: .
clone size: many
J gene: TRBJ1-6

CDR3 DNA: TGTGCCAGCAGTTTAGCGGAATATCAGCCCCAGCATTTT
CDR3 protein: CASSLAEYQPQHF
V gene: TRBV12-3/TRBV12-4
D gene: .
clone size: many
J gene: TRBJ1-5

CDR3 DNA: TGCGCCAGCAGGTCTGGCTCCAGCCTTGTCACAGATACGCAGTATTTT
CDR3 protein: CASRSGSSLVTDTQYF
V gene: TRBV5-1
D gene: .
clone size: many
J gene: TRBJ2-3

CDR3 DNA: TGCAGTGCTAGGGTAAGGACGGGCCGAACCTACAATGAGCAGTTCTTC
CDR3 protein: CSARVRTGRTYNEQFF
V gene: TRBV20-1
D gene: .
clone size: many
J gene: TRBJ2-1

CDR3 DNA: TGTGCCAGCAGCCCACGGACAGGTTCAGCTTCTAGCTACACCTTC
CDR3 protein: CASSPRTGSASSYTF
V gene: TRBV7-9
D gene: TRBD1
clone size: many
J gene: TRBJ1-2

CDR3 DNA: TGTGCCAGCAGTCTTACCGGGACAGCTAATCAGCCCCAGCATTTT
CDR3 protein: CASSLTGTANQPQHF
V gene: TRBV12-3/TRBV12-4
D gene: TRBD1
clone size: many
J gene: TRBJ1-5

CDR3 DNA: TGTGCCAGCACCTCGGGGACAGCCATACCAGGGGTCACCGGGGAGCTGTTTTTT
CDR3 protein: CASTSGTAIPGVTGELFF
V gene: TRBV5-6
D gene: TRBD1
clone size: many
J gene: TRBJ2-2